Given below is one T cell receptor (beta chain) in context. Antigen: not known. The data originate from a study of cytomegalovirus exposure and HLA in healthy donors. Whole-study results and caveats: In vitro experiments confirmed that three CMV-associated chains were specific for CMV antigens.

The germline V gene has CDR1 SGHTA and CDR2 FQGNSA. This CDR3 has 15 amino acids. Trimming removed 4 bases from V and 5 bases from J; junction bases left unmatched: 7. Assay used: immunoSEQ multiplex PCR; TCRdb lists only in-frame clones, some missing. The table records about 160,000 clones, 95% to 96% of them present only once. The chain employs TRBV7-2 and TRBJ1-5; 8 nucleotides match TRBD1. The sample taken for sequencing was PBMCs. This TCR came from a woman younger than 35 in good health and CMV-seronegative. CDR3 in DNA: TGTGCCAGCAGCTCGAGGGCAGGGGGCCATCAGCCCCAGCATTTT. This encodes CASSSRAGGHQPQHF.